This T cell receptor beta chain is drawn from a study of cytomegalovirus exposure and HLA in healthy donors. CDR1 SEHNR and CDR2 FQNEAQ come from the germline V gene (reference sequence). J was trimmed by 6 bases and V by 6 bases; bases with no gene match: 12. CDR3 length: 15 amino acids. PCR amplification relied on 60 Vbeta primers (plus 13 Jbeta primers). The data were produced by immunoSEQ multiplex PCR, yet TCRdb's version contains in-frame clones alone and is incomplete. The table includes 160,000 or so clones, roughly 79% detected once. The sequenced material came from PBMCs. The V gene is TRBV7-9, the J gene TRBJ2-3, with 7 bases that match TRBD1. The TCR was taken from a man aged 35 to 55 in good health and CMV-seropositive. CDR3 coding DNA: TGTGCCAGCAGTACGGGACAGCGTCTTAGGGATACGCAGTATTTT. Translated, it gives CASSTGQRLRDTQYF.